One and the same sample provided the 23 T cell receptor beta chains below, sequenced in a study of human T cells and chemical hapten exposure. Time point here: patch test 2, 6 weeks after DPC sensitization. Described treatment: therapeutic diphenylcyclopropenone sensitization with weekly scalp DPC. TCRdb used MiXCR to reprocess the RACE reads, holding one entry per CDR3 protein. The sample has about 85,000 distinct CDR3 sequences, approximately 10% seen once. Sequenced here: whole blood, sampled in connection with sensitization to the hapten diphenylcyclopropenone (DPC). The receptors were sampled from a man aged 18 to 30 with alopecia areata. Some clones in this sample may be carry-over from other donors' samples.

The rearrangement joins TRBV27 to TRBJ1-4; TRBD1 is a possible D gene (5 bases). V was clipped by 2 bases and J by 0 bases, with 13 bases between them. This CDR3 contains 17 residues. The germline gives CDR1 MNHEY, CDR2 SMNVEV (reference sequence). CDR3 protein: CASSLISGFATNEKLFF. The CDR3, as DNA: TGTGCCAGCAGTTTAATTTCAGGGTTTGCAACTAATGAAAAACTGTTTTTT.

This clonotype was found many times. The rearrangement uses TRBV5-1 and TRBJ1-2; the D is unclear. Germline V lookup: CDR1 SGHRS, CDR2 YFSETQ. V lost 2 bases and J lost 4, with 12 bases in between. The CDR3 covers 14 residues. The CDR3 loop reads CASSLEGGGYGYTF. Here the CDR3 DNA reads TGCGCCAGCAGCTTAGAAGGAGGAGGCTATGGCTACACCTTC. Combining the CDR3 with reference TRBV5-1 and TRBJ1-2 gives the whole variable domain KAGVTQTPRYLIKTRGQQVTLSCSPISGHRSVSWYQQTPGQGLQFLFEYFSETQRNKGNFPGRFSGRQFSNSRSEMNVSTLELGDSALYLCASSLEGGGYGYTFGSGTRLTVV.

The chain carries TRBV4-1 and TRBJ2-1, with a weak D call TRBD1 (6 bases). Germline CDR1 and CDR2: MGHRA and YSYEKL. The CDR3 loop spans 17 amino acids. Trimming removed 0 bases from V and 7 bases from J, with 19 bases in between. The CDR3 sequence is CASSQDSWQGNFNEQFF. For the CDR3, the DNA is TGCGCCAGCAGCCAAGACAGTTGGCAGGGGAATTTTAATGAGCAGTTCTTC.

Many counts were recorded for this clonotype. The V and J genes are TRBV6-5 and TRBJ1-1, with D perhaps matching TRBD1 (6 bases). CDR1 and CDR2 from the germline V gene are MNHEY and SVGAGI. The CDR3 totals 14 residues. The V end was cut by 7 bases, the J end by 4 bases, with 16 bases between. The CDR3: CASKIGGDGTEAFF. The CDR3 region has the DNA TGTGCCAGCAAGATAGGGGGAGATGGCACTGAAGCTTTCTTT.

The chain is built from TRBV4-3 and TRBJ2-2, with 7 bases matching TRBD1. Germline CDR1 is LGHNA and CDR2 is YSLEER. The CDR3 sequence is 16 residues long. V lost 3 bases, J lost 2 bases, and 6 bases stayed unmatched. CDR3 amino acids: CASSQLAGGNTGELFF. CDR3 bases: TGCGCCAGCAGCCAGCTGGCAGGGGGAAACACCGGGGAGCTGTTTTTT.

This clonotype was seen many times. The chain uses TRBV11-2 and TRBJ2-1, with 7 bases that match TRBD2. This CDR3 spans 13 amino acids. Germline assignment: CDR1 SGHAT and CDR2 FQNNGV. V gave up 7 bases and J gave up 3 bases; unmatched junction bases: 3. The CDR3 protein is CASTSGYYNEQFF. CDR3 sequence (DNA): TGTGCCAGCACTAGCGGATACTACAATGAGCAGTTCTTC.

This rearrangement joins TRBV10-3 to TRBJ1-4; D gene ambiguous. The CDR3 is made up of 13 amino acids. Deletions cut 4 bases from V and 0 bases from J, with 3 bases between. Per the germline V gene, CDR1 is ENHRY and CDR2 is SYGVKD. CDR3 coding DNA: TGTGCCATCAGTGTGTCAACTAATGAAAAACTGTTTTTT. Protein product: CAISVSTNEKLFF.

The genes are TRBV3-1 and TRBJ2-5; D call uncertain. V was shortened by 7 bases and J by 7 bases, with 16 bases between the two germline ends. Germline CDR1 reads LGHDT; CDR2 reads YNNKEL (reference sequence). The CDR3 spans 13 residues. The CDR3 region is CASTSDNLGTQYF. The CDR3 bases are TGTGCCAGCACCTCGGATAACCTCGGGACCCAGTACTTC.

This clonotype was observed many times. The conserved final phenylalanine or tryptophan is absent from the CDR3, which likely points to a read error. The DNA is left out, because the CDR3 cannot be placed on it with certainty; the CDR3 is given as TCRdb lists it. The chain carries TRBV5-8 and TRBJ1-2. Germline CDR1 SGHTS, CDR2 YDEGEE. The CDR3 region is 12 residues in length, termini included. This chain's CDR3 is CASSLGGWVHRI.

This clonotype has a handful of counts. V and J are TRBV7-6 and TRBJ1-4, with 7 bases identical to TRBD1. After removal of 0 bases from V and 0 bases from J, the junction contained 1 base not matched to a gene. CDR3 length: 16 residues. Looked up from germline, CDR1 is SGHVS and CDR2 is FNYEAQ. DNA for the CDR3: TGTGCCAGCAGCTTAGCGCAGGGGGCAACTAATGAAAAACTGTTTTTT. Translating it yields CASSLAQGATNEKLFF.

In this sample, this clonotype turned up many times. The CDR3 loop is CASSPGQGTTNEQFF. The CDR3 DNA reads TGCGCCAGCAGCCCCGGACAGGGGACGACGAATGAGCAGTTCTTC. The V call is TRBV4-3, the J call TRBJ2-1, with 9 bases aligning to TRBD1. This CDR3 contains 15 residues. From germline, CDR1 is LGHNA and CDR2 YSLEER. With 4 bases clipped from V and 7 bases from J, the junction kept 8 bases outside the gene matches.

CDR3 loop: CASSTGGAEGSPLHF. CDR3 in DNA: TGCGCCAGCAGCACCGGGGGAGCTGAGGGATCACCCCTCCACTTT. The rearrangement uses TRBV5-1 and TRBJ1-6; D is possibly TRBD1 (5 bases). Trimming pared 4 bases from V and 10 bases from J, leaving 18 bases between. This CDR3 region has 15 residues. Germline V gene sequence: CDR1 SGHRS, CDR2 YFSETQ.

This clonotype was recorded a few times. This chain uses TRBV7-7 with TRBJ1-5; D is unclear. This CDR3 contains 13 residues. Per the germline V gene, CDR1 is SSHAT and CDR2 is FNYEAQ (reference sequence). Trimming left V 1 base short and J 7 bases short, with 8 bases between. The CDR3 here is CASSLEEGQPQHF. The CDR3 DNA follows: TGTGCCAGCAGCTTAGAAGAAGGGCAGCCCCAGCATTTT.

This clonotype was recorded at least ten times. The rearrangement links TRBV7-2 to TRBJ1-6, with D possibly being TRBD1 (6 bases). CDR1 is SGHTA, CDR2 FQGNSA, per germline. With 5 bases removed from V and 7 bases from J, the gap between germline ends came to 15 bases. The CDR3 length is 15 residues. CDR3 region: CASSRGTSANSPLHF. The CDR3 nucleotides read TGTGCCAGCAGCAGGGGGACCTCCGCCAATTCACCCCTCCACTTT.

The V and J genes are TRBV7-2 and TRBJ2-3; D is perhaps TRBD2 (5 bases). In germline, CDR1 is SGHTA, CDR2 FQGNSA. Trimming removed 1 base from V and 1 base from J, with 15 bases in between. CDR3 length equals 17 residues. DNA for the CDR3: TGTGCCAGCAGCTTAGAGCAGAATAGCGAGGGCACAGATACGCAGTATTTT. Its translation: CASSLEQNSEGTDTQYF.

This clonotype has ten or more counts. The chain is built from TRBV20-1 and TRBJ2-7, with TRBD2 identical over 10 bases. The CDR3 extends over 12 amino acids. Germline CDR1 DFQATT, CDR2 SNEGSKA (reference sequence). DNA of the CDR3: TGCAGCCTAGCGGGGGCCACCTACGAGCAGTACTTC. This sequence encodes CSLAGATYEQYF.

This clonotype was counted only a few times. This CDR3 is CASSAPMSSYEQYF. The CDR3 DNA is TGTGCCAGCAGCGCCCCGATGAGCTCCTACGAGCAGTACTTC. V is TRBV9 and J is TRBJ2-7; no reliable D call. Germline V gene sequence: CDR1 SGDLS, CDR2 YYNGEE. The CDR3 is 14 amino acids. V dropped 3 bases and J dropped 0 bases, with 10 bases sitting between them.

This clonotype was observed a few times. The V gene is TRBV12-3 or TRBV12-4, the J gene TRBJ2-5; 10 nucleotides line up with TRBD2. V lost 1 base, J lost 4 bases, and 3 bases stayed unmatched. CDR3 size: 15 residues. The CDR3 reads CASSLERLAGETQYF. As DNA, the CDR3 is TGTGCCAGCAGTTTAGAGAGACTAGCGGGAGAGACCCAGTACTTC.

The chain employs TRBV12-3 or TRBV12-4 and TRBJ2-3, with TRBD2 as a possible D gene (5 bases). With 6 bases removed from V and 3 bases from J, the gap between germline ends came to 25 bases. The CDR3 contains 18 residues. The CDR3 DNA reads as TGTGCCAGCAGCCGCGGGCCAGAATTCCTGTACGCGACAGATACGCAGTATTTT. This encodes CASSRGPEFLYATDTQYF.

This clonotype was picked up a small number of times. V gene TRBV12-3 or TRBV12-4 combines with J gene TRBJ1-3, with D unresolved. The CDR3 is made up of 16 amino acids. Deletions cut 1 base from V and 1 base from J, with 11 bases between. The CDR3 bases are TGTGCCAGCAGTTTAGAGAGGTTTTTTTCTGGAAACACCATATATTTT. It codes for CASSLERFFSGNTIYF.

This clonotype was counted at least ten times. The chain joins TRBV6-1 to TRBJ1-5, with TRBD1 matching 10 bases. CDR3 length: 15 amino acids. Per the germline V gene, CDR1 is MNHNS and CDR2 is SASEGT. V gave up 9 bases and J gave up 7 bases; unmatched junction bases: 12. The DNA of the CDR3 is TGTGCCAGTGTTTCCGGACAGGGGGAATGGCAGCCCCAGCATTTT. It specifies CASVSGQGEWQPQHF.

This clonotype was detected ten times or more. Compared with germline, one end of the junction differs, possibly owing to a read error. This chain links TRBV7-3 with TRBJ2-5; D unclear. The CDR3 is 13 amino acids. Per the germline V gene, CDR1 is SGHTA and CDR2 is FQGTGA. CDR3 in amino acids: CASSLIGAGTQYF. CDR3 nucleotide sequence: TGTGCCAGCAGTTTAATAGGCGCAGGGACCCAGTACTTC. Full variable domain (missing parts from reference TRBV7-3 and TRBJ2-5): GAGVSQTPSNKVTEKGKYVELRCDPISGHTALYWYRQSLGQGPEFLIYFQGTGAADDSGLPNDRFFAVRPEGSVSTLKIQRTERGDSAVYLCASSLIGAGTQYFGPGTRLLVL.

This clonotype was counted only a few times. The chain couples TRBV20-1 to TRBJ2-5; D gene ambiguous. The CDR3 has 11 amino acids. Trimming removed 7 bases at V and 7 bases at J, with 13 bases between. Germline-derived CDR1 and CDR2 are DFQATT and SNEGSKA (reference sequence). This CDR3 reads CSVLTHPTQYF. The DNA of the CDR3 is TGCAGTGTATTGACGCATCCGACCCAGTACTTC.